This T cell receptor beta chain was captured by sequencing in a study of OX40 agonist ivuxolimab in advanced cancers. At the level of the study: Clinicians treated patients with ivuxolimab, an agonistic anti-OX40 (CD134) antibody.

Clones were read by immunoSEQ multiplex PCR, and TCRdb kept only the in-frame ones, dropping some. The sample includes 55,000 to 75,000 clones, around 80% of them seen just once. Germline-derived CDR1 and CDR2 are KGHSH and LQKENI. The CDR3 is 15 amino acids. V was clipped by 2 bases and J by 2 bases, with 12 bases between them. A note on this clone: Its antigen is undetermined.

Overall study results and limits: By week 6 at 0.1 to 3.0 mg/kg, blood CD4+ and CD8+ T cells had expanded clonally.

If patients had autoimmune disease history or systemic immunosuppression, they were excluded. The clonotype comes from an adult with an advanced solid tumor such as melanoma, head and neck, liver or kidney cancer. V and J are TRBV18 and TRBJ1-2; no clear D. The source material was CD4+ or CD8+ T cells sorted from blood, sampled in a trial of the OX40 agonist ivuxolimab. The CDR3 nucleotides read TGTGCCAGCTCACCATCCGGGGAAATAAACTATGGCTACACCTTC. Its protein product is CASSPSGEINYGYTF.